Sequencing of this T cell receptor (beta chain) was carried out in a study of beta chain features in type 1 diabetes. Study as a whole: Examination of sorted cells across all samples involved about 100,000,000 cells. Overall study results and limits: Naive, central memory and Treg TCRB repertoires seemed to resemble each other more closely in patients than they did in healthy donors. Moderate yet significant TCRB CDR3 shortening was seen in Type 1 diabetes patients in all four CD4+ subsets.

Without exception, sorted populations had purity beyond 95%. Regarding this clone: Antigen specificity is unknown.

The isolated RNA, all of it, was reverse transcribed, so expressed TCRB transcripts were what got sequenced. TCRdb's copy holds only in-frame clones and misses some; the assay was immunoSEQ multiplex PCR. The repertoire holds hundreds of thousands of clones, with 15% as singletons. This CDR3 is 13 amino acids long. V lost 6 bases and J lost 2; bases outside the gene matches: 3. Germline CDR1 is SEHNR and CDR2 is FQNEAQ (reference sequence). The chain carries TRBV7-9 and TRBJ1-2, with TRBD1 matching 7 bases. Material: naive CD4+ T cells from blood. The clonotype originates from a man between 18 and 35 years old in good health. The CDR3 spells CASRAQGNYGYTF. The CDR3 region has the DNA TGTGCCAGCAGAGCACAGGGGAACTATGGCTACACCTTC.